This T cell receptor beta chain is drawn from a study of PD-L1 blockade in urothelial cancer. Using immunoSEQ multiplex PCR, the repertoire was profiled, and TCRdb retains in-frame clones only, with some absent. There are roughly 100,000 clones in the sample; about 85% occur only once, and approximately 2.4% lies in the top ten. Germline-derived CDR1 and CDR2 are ENHRY and SYGVKD. This CDR3 has 13 residues. Trimming removed 2 bases from V and 4 bases from J, with 7 bases in between. The chain links TRBV10-3 to TRBJ2-3; D call uncertain. The sequences come from PBMCs, collected around atezolizumab (anti-PD-L1) treatment. The receptor was isolated from a man aged 45-65 years with urothelial cancer. The CDR3 nucleotides read TGTGCCATCAGTGAGCCAGGTGCAGATACGCAGTATTTT. Encoded protein: CAISEPGADTQYF.